Listed below are T cell receptor beta chains from one sample, sequenced in a study of cytomegalovirus exposure and HLA in healthy donors. The assay was immunoSEQ multiplex PCR, and TCRdb's table has in-frame clones only and misses some. Of approximately 220,000 clones in the sample, around 79% were seen once. Sequenced material: PBMCs. The receptors here all came from a girl aged 2 to 10 in good health and CMV-seronegative. Each CDR3 is given with its conserved first and last residue. The D gene is left open where the match is weak. For some rows the clone size is stated as once, few or many, or as a class when expanded; others skip it.

TRBJ2-1	.	TRBV25-1	.	TGTGCCAGCAGTTCCGAGGCGGCCTACAATGAGCAGTTCTTC	CASSSEAAYNEQFF
TRBJ2-5	.	TRBV18	TRBD1	TGTGCCAGCTCCACGGACAGGGGGAAATCGCGAGAGACCCAGTACTTC	CASSTDRGKSRETQYF
TRBJ2-5	.	TRBV5-1	.	TGCGCCAGCAGCGGGGCGCAAGAGACCCAGTACTTC	CASSGAQETQYF
TRBJ1-5	.	TRBV28	.	TGTGCCAGCAGTTTTAATGGCGGGGAGGTTGGTATTCAGCCCCAGCATTTT	CASSFNGGEVGIQPQHF
TRBJ1-4	.	TRBV30	.	TGTGCCTGGAGTGTTTTAGGGGCCCCTGAAAAACTGTTTTTT	CAWSVLGAPEKLFF
TRBJ2-1	.	TRBV6-5	.	TGTGCCAGCAGTTACTCAATGGGAGTTGGCTACAATGAGCAGTTCTTC	CASSYSMGVGYNEQFF
TRBJ1-3	.	TRBV19	TRBD1	TGTACCACCCAAGGGGGCAGCGGAAACACCATATATTTT	CTTQGGSGNTIYF
TRBJ1-4	.	TRBV27	.	TGTGCCAGCAGTTATCAGGGTGGGGAAAAACTGTTTTTT	CASSYQGGEKLFF
TRBJ2-1	few	TRBV11-1	.	TGTGCCAGCAGCTCTATAAACAATGAGCAGTTCTTC	CASSSINNEQFF
TRBJ2-5	.	TRBV18	TRBD2	TGTGCCAGCTCACCGGGAACTAGCGGAATTCAAGAGACCCAGTACTTC	CASSPGTSGIQETQYF
TRBJ2-7	few	TRBV10-3	.	TGTGCCATCAGCGCCGGTCTCTCCTACGAGCAGTACTTC	CAISAGLSYEQYF
TRBJ2-1	few	TRBV18	TRBD1	TGTGCCAGCTCATCCGGACAGGGTAATGAGCAGTTCTTC	CASSSGQGNEQFF
TRBJ2-1	.	TRBV4-1	TRBD2	TGCGCCAGCAGCCAGATCACGGGACTAGCCCACAATGAGCAGTTCTTC	CASSQITGLAHNEQFF
TRBJ1-5	once	TRBV19	.	TGTGCCAGTAGCACGACTGGGAGCAATCAGCCCCAGCATTTT	CASSTTGSNQPQHF
TRBJ1-5	.	TRBV19	TRBD1	TGTGCCAGTAGTCCCGGACAGGGAGGGAATCAGCCCCAGCATTTT	CASSPGQGGNQPQHF
TRBJ1-2	.	TRBV11-2	.	TGTGCCAGCAGCTTAAGCCCCACAGATGGCCTTAACTATGGCTACACCTTC	CASSLSPTDGLNYGYTF
TRBJ2-5	.	TRBV29-1	.	TGCAGCGTGGTAGGGGGGGAGCTCCAAGAGACCCAGTACTTC	CSVVGGELQETQYF
TRBJ2-1	.	TRBV5-1	.	TGCGCCAGCAGCCGTTTAAGGACAGAGTACAATGAGCAGTTCTTC	CASSRLRTEYNEQFF
TRBJ1-2	.	TRBV13	.	TGTGCCAGCAGCCAAATGAGTAATGGCTACACCTTC	CASSQMSNGYTF
TRBJ2-5	many	TRBV5-6	.	TGTGCCAGCAGCTTGCCAGTACAGGAGACCCAGTACTTC	CASSLPVQETQYF
TRBJ1-4	once	TRBV6-6	.	TGTGCCAGCACCCTCACCAGGCAGGCGGGTGAAAAACTGTTTTTT	CASTLTRQAGEKLFF
TRBJ2-1	.	TRBV6-1	TRBD1	TGTGCCAGCAGTCGAGAGACAGGGCTGGAGAATGAGCAGTTCTTC	CASSRETGLENEQFF
TRBJ1-1	.	TRBV29-1	.	TGCAGCGTTCAATCCCGGCCAGGCGGGACTGAAGCTTTCTTT	CSVQSRPGGTEAFF
TRBJ1-1	.	TRBV19	.	TGTGCCAGTACCCTCCTGGGGGCAGGGGACACTGAAGCTTTCTTT	CASTLLGAGDTEAFF
TRBJ2-7	.	TRBV2	.	TGTGCCAGCAGTGAGTACAGGGCATCCTACGAGCAGTACTTC	CASSEYRASYEQYF
TRBJ2-1	.	TRBV9	.	TGTGCCAGCAGCGGCTACGGGGTTTCCTACAATGAGCAGTTCTTC	CASSGYGVSYNEQFF
TRBJ2-2	.	TRBV10-2	TRBD2	TGCGCCAGCATTCCTAGCGGGGGATCGAACACCGGGGAGCTGTTTTTT	CASIPSGGSNTGELFF
TRBJ2-7	.	TRBV6-5	TRBD2	TGTGCCAGCAGTTACCCGACTAGCGGGGGCTCCTACGAGCAGTACTTC	CASSYPTSGGSYEQYF
TRBJ2-1	.	TRBV27	TRBD2	TGTGCCAGCAGTCCAAAGGCTAGCGGGAGGGATGGAAATGAGCAGTTCTTC	CASSPKASGRDGNEQFF
TRBJ2-3	.	TRBV18	.	TGTGCCAGCTCACCTCCGTCCACAGATACGCAGTATTTT	CASSPPSTDTQYF
TRBJ2-5	.	TRBV7-9	TRBD1	TGTGCCAGCAGCTTAGCGACAGGGGGCAGGGAGACCCAGTACTTC	CASSLATGGRETQYF
TRBJ2-3	.	TRBV7-9	TRBD2	TGTGCCAGCAGCTTAGGTCTCTTAGCGGGAGTCACAGATACGCAGTATTTT	CASSLGLLAGVTDTQYF
TRBJ2-3	.	TRBV4-2	TRBD2	TGTGCCAGCAGCCAACTGGGACTAGCGGGGGGTTCTAGCACAGATACGCAGTATTTT	CASSQLGLAGGSSTDTQYF
TRBJ2-3	.	TRBV7-9	.	TGTGCCAGCAGCCTCACAGGGACCGGGGATACGCAGTATTTT	CASSLTGTGDTQYF
TRBJ1-5	few	TRBV7-2	.	TGTGCCAGTTCATCGACAGGTGGCAATCAGCCCCAGCATTTT	CASSSTGGNQPQHF
TRBJ1-2	.	TRBV7-9	TRBD1	TGTGCCAGCAGCTTAGTAGGGACAGCGTACTACCGGGACTATGGCTACACCTTC	CASSLVGTAYYRDYGYTF
TRBJ2-6	few	TRBV28	TRBD1	TGTGCCAGCAGTTTTTTGGGGGTGAAGGGACAGGGGTCAGTCTCTGGGGCCAACGTCCTGACTTTC	CASSFLGVKGQGSVSGANVLTF
TRBJ2-7	.	TRBV5-1	TRBD1	TGCGCCAGCAGCTCCGGGACAGGGGTTAGGGTCTCCTACGAGCAGTACTTC	CASSSGTGVRVSYEQYF
TRBJ2-7	once	TRBV18	.	TGTGCCAGCTCACCTTCAGGGATCTACGAGCAGTACTTC	CASSPSGIYEQYF
TRBJ1-6	few	TRBV27	.	TGTGCCAGCAGTTTAGTTTCGGGGGTCCCCCTCCACTTT	CASSLVSGVPLHF
TRBJ2-3	.	TRBV5-1	TRBD2	TGCGCCAGCAGCTTGGCCGAAAAAGTGGGACACCCGACTAGCGGGTTTAGCACAGATACGCAGTATTTT	CASSLAEKVGHPTSGFSTDTQYF
TRBJ2-7	.	TRBV13	TRBD1	TGTGCCAGCAGCCCCGGGACAGGGAACTCCTACGAGCAGTACTTC	CASSPGTGNSYEQYF
TRBJ2-7	.	TRBV13	.	TGTGCCAGCAGCTTAGGTTCAGTCTACGAGCAGTACTTC	CASSLGSVYEQYF
TRBJ2-5	.	TRBV5-6	.	TGTGCCAGCGGACTCTCTCCCCAAGAGACCCAGTACTTC	CASGLSPQETQYF
TRBJ2-1	.	TRBV30	.	TGTGCCTGGACAGCGGGCCCCTACAATGAGCAGTTCTTC	CAWTAGPYNEQFF
TRBJ2-1	.	TRBV2	.	TGTGCCAGCAGCGTTGACCGGAGGCCGGTCTACAATGAGCAGTTCTTC	CASSVDRRPVYNEQFF
TRBJ2-7	.	TRBV2	.	TGTGCCAGCAGTGAAGCCAGTGTGGGGCGGGATCCCTCCTACGAGCAGTACTTC	CASSEASVGRDPSYEQYF
TRBJ1-6	.	TRBV21-1	.	TGTGCCAGCTCAACAGGGGATTCACCCCTCCACTTT	CASSTGDSPLHF
TRBJ2-4	.	TRBV5-1	.	TGCGCCAGCAGCCCGGAAGGGGGGGCTCAGTACTTC	CASSPEGGAQYF
TRBJ1-4	.	TRBV9	TRBD1	TGTGCCAGCAGCGTTCAAACAGGGGCGGAGGAAAAACTGTTTTTT	CASSVQTGAEEKLFF
TRBJ1-2	.	TRBV6-5	.	TGTGCCAGCAGCCCGCGGGATAACTATGGCTACACCTTC	CASSPRDNYGYTF
TRBJ1-1	once	TRBV10-3	TRBD1	TGTGCCATCAGTAAGGGGGCTCAGGACACTGAAGCTTTCTTT	CAISKGAQDTEAFF
TRBJ2-7	few	TRBV4-2	.	TGTGCCAGCAGCCACGGTTCACTCTCTAGCGCCTCCTACGAGCAGTACTTC	CASSHGSLSSASYEQYF